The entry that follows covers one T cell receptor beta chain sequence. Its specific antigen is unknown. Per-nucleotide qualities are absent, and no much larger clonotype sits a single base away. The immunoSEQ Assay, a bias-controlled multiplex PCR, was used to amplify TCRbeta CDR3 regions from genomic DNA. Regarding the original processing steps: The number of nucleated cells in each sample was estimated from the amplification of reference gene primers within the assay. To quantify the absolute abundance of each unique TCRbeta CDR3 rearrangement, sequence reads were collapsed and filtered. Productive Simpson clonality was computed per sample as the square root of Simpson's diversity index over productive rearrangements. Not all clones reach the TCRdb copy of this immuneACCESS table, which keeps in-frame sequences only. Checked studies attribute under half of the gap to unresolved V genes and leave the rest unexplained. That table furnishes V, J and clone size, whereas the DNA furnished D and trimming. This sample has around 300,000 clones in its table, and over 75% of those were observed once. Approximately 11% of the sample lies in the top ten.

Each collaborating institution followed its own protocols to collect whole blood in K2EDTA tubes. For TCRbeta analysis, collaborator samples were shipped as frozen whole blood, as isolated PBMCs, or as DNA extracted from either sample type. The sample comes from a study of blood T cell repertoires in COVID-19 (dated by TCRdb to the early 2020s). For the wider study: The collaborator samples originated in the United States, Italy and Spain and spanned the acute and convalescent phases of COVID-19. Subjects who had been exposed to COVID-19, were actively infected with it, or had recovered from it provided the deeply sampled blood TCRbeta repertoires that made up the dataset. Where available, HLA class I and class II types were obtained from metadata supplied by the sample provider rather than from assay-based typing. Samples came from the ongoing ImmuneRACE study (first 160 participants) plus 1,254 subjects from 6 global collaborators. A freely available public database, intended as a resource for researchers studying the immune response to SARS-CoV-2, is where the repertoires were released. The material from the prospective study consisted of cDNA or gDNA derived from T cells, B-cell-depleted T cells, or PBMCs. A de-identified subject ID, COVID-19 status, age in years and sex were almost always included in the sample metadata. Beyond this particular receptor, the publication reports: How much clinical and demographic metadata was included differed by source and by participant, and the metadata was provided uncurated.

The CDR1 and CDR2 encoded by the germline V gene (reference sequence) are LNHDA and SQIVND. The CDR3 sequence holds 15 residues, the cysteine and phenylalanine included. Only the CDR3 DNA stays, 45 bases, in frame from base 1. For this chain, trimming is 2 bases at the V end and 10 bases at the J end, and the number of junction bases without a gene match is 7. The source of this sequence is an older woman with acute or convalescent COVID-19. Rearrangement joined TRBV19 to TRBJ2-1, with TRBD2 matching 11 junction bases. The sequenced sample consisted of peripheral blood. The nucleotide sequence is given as TGTGCCAGTAGTATAAGTACTAGCGGGGGCCGAGAGCAGTTCTTC. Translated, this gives CASSISTSGGREQFF.